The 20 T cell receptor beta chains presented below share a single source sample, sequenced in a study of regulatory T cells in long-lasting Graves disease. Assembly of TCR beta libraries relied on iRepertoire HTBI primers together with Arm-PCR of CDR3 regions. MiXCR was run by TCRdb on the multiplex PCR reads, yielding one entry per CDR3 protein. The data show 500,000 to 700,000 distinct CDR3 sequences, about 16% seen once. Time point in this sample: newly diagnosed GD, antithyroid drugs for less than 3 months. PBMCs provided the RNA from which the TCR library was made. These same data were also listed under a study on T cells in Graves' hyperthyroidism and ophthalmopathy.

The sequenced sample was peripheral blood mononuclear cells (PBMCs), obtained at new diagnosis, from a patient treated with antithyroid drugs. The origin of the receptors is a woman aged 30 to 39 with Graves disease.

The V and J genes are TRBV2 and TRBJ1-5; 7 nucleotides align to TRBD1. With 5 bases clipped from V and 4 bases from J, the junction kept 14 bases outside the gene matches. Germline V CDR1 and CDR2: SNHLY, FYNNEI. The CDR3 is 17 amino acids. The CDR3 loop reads CASSNGGGGDPNQPQHF. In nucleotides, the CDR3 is TGTGCCAGCAGTAACGGAGGGGGCGGTGACCCGAATCAGCCCCAGCATTTT.

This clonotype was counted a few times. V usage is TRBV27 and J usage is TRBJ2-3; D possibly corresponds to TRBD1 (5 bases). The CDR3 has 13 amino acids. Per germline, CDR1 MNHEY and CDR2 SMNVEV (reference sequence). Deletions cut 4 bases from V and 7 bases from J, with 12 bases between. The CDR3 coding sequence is TGTGCCAGCAGTTCATCCAACAGGAATACGCAGTATTTT. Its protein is CASSSSNRNTQYF.

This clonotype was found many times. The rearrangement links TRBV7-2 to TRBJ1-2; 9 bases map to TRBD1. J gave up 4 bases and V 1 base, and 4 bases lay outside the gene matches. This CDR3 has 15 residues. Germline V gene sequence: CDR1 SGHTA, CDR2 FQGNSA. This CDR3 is CASSLGGQGTYGYTF. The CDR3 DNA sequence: TGTGCCAGCAGCTTAGGGGGACAGGGAACCTATGGCTACACCTTC.

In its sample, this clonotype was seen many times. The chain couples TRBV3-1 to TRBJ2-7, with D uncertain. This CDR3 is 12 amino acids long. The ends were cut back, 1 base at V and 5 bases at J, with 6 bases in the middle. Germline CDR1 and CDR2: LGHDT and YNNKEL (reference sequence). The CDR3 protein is CASSQVSNEQYF. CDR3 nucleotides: TGTGCCAGCAGCCAAGTGTCCAACGAGCAGTACTTC.

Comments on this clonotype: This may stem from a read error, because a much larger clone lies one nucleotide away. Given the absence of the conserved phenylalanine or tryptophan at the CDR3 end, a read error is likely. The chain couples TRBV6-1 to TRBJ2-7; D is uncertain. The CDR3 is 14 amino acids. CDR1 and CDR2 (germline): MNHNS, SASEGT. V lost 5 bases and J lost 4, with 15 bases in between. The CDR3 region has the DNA TGTGCCAGCAGTCCTCCTCGCCCCCTGTACGAGCAGTACTCC. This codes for CASSPPRPLYEQYS.

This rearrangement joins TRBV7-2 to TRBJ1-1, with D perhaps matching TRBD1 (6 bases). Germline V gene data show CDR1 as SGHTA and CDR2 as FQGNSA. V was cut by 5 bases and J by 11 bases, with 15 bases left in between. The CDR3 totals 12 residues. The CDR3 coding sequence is TGTGCCAGCAGCGTTCCAGGGGCGCCGGCTTTCTTT. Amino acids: CASSVPGAPAFF.

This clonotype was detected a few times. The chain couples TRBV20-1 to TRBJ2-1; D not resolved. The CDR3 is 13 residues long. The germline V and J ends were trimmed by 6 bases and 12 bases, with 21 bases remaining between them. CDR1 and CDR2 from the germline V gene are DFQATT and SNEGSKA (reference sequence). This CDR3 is CSAHTPLGTAQFF. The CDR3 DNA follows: TGCAGTGCCCACACCCCCCTAGGAACCGCGCAGTTCTTC.

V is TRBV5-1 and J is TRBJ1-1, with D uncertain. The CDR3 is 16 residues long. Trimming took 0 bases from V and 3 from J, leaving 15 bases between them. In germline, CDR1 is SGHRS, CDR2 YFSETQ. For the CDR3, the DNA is TGCGCCAGCAGCTTGGATTCTGGGGTCGGGGACACTGAAGCTTTCTTT. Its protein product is CASSLDSGVGDTEAFF.

The CDR3 is CATSDLSTTSEQFF. The CDR3 DNA reads as TGTGCCACCAGTGATTTGAGCACGACTAGCGAGCAGTTCTTC. The V call is TRBV24-1, the J call TRBJ2-1; 7 bases are a match to TRBD2. Germline V lookup: CDR1 KGHDR, CDR2 SFDVKD. The CDR3 totals 14 residues. Trimming at V came to 0 bases and at J to 10 bases, leaving 5 bases not matched to a gene.

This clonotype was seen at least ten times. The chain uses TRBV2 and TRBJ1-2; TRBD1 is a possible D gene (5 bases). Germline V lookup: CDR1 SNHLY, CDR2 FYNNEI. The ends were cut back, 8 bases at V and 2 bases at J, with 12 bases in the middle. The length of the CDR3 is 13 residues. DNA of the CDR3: TGTGCCAGCGAACCGGGACCAAACTATGGCTACACCTTC. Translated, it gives CASEPGPNYGYTF.

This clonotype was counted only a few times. CDR3 DNA sequence: TGCAGTGCTAGAGACCTTAGCGGGACTACAGATACGCAGTATTTT. Protein sequence: CSARDLSGTTDTQYF. The chain uses TRBV20-1 and TRBJ2-3; 8 bases are shared with TRBD2. The germline gives CDR1 DFQATT, CDR2 SNEGSKA (reference sequence). This CDR3 has 15 amino acids. Trimming cost V 0 bases and J 3 bases; bases outside gene matches: 5.

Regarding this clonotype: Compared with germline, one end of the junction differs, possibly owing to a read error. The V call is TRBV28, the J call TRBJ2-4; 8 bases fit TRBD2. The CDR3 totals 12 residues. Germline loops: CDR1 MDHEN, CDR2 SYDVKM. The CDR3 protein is CASSRTGGGRNF. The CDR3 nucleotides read TGTGCCAGCAGCCGAACGGGGGGCGGGAGGAACTTC.

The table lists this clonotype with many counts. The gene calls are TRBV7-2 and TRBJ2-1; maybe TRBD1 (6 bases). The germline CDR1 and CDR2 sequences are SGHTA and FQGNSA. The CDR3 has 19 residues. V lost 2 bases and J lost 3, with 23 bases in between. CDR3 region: CASSLKGTRAGSFYNEQFF. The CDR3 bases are TGTGCCAGCAGCTTAAAGGGGACAAGGGCGGGTTCGTTCTACAATGAGCAGTTCTTC.

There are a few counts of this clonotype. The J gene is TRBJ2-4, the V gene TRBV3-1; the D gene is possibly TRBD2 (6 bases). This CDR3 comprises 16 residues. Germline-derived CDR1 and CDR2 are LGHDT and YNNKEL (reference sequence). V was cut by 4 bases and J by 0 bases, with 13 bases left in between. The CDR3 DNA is TGTGCCAGCAGCCCGATGGGGGGATTAGCCAAAAACATTCAGTACTTC. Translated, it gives CASSPMGGLAKNIQYF.

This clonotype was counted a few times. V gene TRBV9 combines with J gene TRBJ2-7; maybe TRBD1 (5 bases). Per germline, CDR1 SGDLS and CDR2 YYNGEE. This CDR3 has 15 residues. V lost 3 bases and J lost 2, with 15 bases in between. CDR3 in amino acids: CASSATTDSAYEQYF. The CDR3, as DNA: TGTGCCAGCAGCGCAACGACAGACTCTGCCTACGAGCAGTACTTC. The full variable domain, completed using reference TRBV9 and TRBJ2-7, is DSGVTQTPKHLITATGQRVTLRCSPRSGDLSVYWYQQSLDQGLQFLIQYYNGEERAKGNILERFSAQQFPDLHSELNLSSLELGDSALYFCASSATTDSAYEQYFGPGTRLTVT.

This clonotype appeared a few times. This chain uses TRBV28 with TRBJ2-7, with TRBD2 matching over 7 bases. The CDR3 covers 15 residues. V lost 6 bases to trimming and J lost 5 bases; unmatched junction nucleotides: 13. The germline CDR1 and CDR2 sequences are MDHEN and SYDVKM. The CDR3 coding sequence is TGTGCCAGCAGCCTTGGACTAGTTAACCTCGACGAGCAGTACTTC. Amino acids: CASSLGLVNLDEQYF.

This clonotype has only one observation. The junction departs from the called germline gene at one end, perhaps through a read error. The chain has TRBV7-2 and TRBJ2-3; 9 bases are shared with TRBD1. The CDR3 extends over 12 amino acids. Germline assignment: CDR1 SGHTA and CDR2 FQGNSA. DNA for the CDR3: TGTGCCAACAGCTTAGGTGGGGACAGGGCTTATTTT. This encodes CANSLGGDRAYF.

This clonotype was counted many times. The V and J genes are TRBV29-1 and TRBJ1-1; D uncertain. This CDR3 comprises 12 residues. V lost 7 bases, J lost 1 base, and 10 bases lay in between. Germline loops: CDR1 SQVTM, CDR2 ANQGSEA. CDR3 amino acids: CSGGRTNTEAFF. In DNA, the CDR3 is TGCAGCGGAGGGAGAACGAACACTGAAGCTTTCTTT.

CDR3 loop: CASSLFAGSYEQYF. In nucleotides, the CDR3 is TGCGCCAGCAGCTTGTTCGCGGGATCCTACGAGCAGTACTTC. The genes are TRBV5-1 and TRBJ2-7; tentative D call: TRBD2 (6 bases). In germline, CDR1 is SGHRS, CDR2 YFSETQ. This CDR3 is 14 amino acids long. Trimming cost V 1 base and J 1 base, with 9 bases left between them.

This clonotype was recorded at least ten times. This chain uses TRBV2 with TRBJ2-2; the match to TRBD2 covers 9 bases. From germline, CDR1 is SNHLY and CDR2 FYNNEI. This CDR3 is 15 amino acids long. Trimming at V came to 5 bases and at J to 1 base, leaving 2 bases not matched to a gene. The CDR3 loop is CASSPTSGNTGELFF. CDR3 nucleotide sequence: TGTGCCAGCAGTCCGACTAGCGGGAACACCGGGGAGCTGTTTTTT.